One sample yielded the 32 T cell receptor beta chains listed below, sequenced in a study of Ad26.COV2.S vaccination and SARS-CoV-2 variants. Treatment given: around 19 received Ad26.COV2.S at low or high dose, single or two shots; several received placebo; per-sample allocation not given. The samples date from day 63 after the first vaccine or placebo injection. The data were produced by immunoSEQ multiplex PCR, yet TCRdb's version contains in-frame clones alone and is incomplete. The data hold 200,000 to 250,000 clones, with approximately 88% observed a single time. This specimen consisted of peripheral blood, obtained in a trial of Ad26.COV2.S vaccine versus placebo. The receptor source for this set is a person between 18 and 65 years old who received the Ad26.COV2.S COVID-19 vaccine or a placebo.

The chain is built from TRBV18 and TRBJ1-2, with 8 bases matching TRBD1. V was pared by 4 bases and J by 6 bases, with 7 bases of the junction left unmatched. The germline CDR1 and CDR2 sequences are KGHSH and LQKENI. This CDR3 comprises 14 residues. The CDR3 nucleotides are TGTGCCAGCTCACGGACAGGGAGGGAGGATGGCTACACCTTC. Encoded protein: CASSRTGREDGYTF.

The V call is TRBV29-1, the J call TRBJ1-2; 7 nucleotides agree with TRBD1. V lost 6 bases, J lost 0 bases, and 4 bases stayed unmatched. CDR3 size: 13 residues. Germline CDR1 and CDR2: SQVTM and ANQGSEA. This CDR3 is CSVLGGSNYGYTF. As DNA, the CDR3 is TGCAGCGTGCTAGGGGGCTCTAACTATGGCTACACCTTC. Using reference TRBV29-1 and TRBJ1-2 for the parts outside the CDR3, the full variable domain is SAVISQKPSRDICQRGTSLTIQCQVDSQVTMMFWYRQQPGQSLTLIATANQGSEATYESGFVIDKFPISRPNLTFSTLTVSNMSPEDSSIYLCSVLGGSNYGYTFGSGTRLTVV.

This clone has only one observation. The chain combines TRBV11-1 with TRBJ1-2; no firm D call. The CDR3 length is 12 residues. CDR1 is SGHAT and CDR2 is FQDESV in the germline V gene (reference sequence). V was trimmed by 1 base and J by 7 bases, leaving 7 bases between them. CDR3 bases: TGTGCCAGCAGCTTAGGTCTCGGTGGCTACACCTTC. Protein: CASSLGLGGYTF.

The rearrangement uses TRBV5-4 and TRBJ2-1; D perhaps matches TRBD2 (5 bases). The CDR3 runs to 13 residues. Germline lookup yields CDR1 SGHNT and CDR2 YYREEE (reference sequence). V lost 7 bases to trimming and J lost 5 bases, with 13 bases between them. The CDR3 DNA follows: TGTGCCAGCGGACTTCAACAGAACAATGAGCAGTTCTTC. Translated: CASGLQQNNEQFF.

This chain connects TRBV6-5 to TRBJ2-7, with 11 bases lining up with TRBD2. J gave up 6 bases and V 2 bases, and 3 bases lay outside the gene matches. CDR3 size: 14 residues. Germline CDR1 and CDR2: MNHEY and SVGAGI. The DNA of the CDR3 is TGTGCCAGCAGTTACAAACTAGCGGGAGTCGAGCAGTACTTC. Translation: CASSYKLAGVEQYF.

In nucleotides, the CDR3 is TGCAGCGTTGTGGGTAGCGGGAGGGGCACAGATACGCAGTATTTT. Residues: CSVVGSGRGTDTQYF. This rearrangement joins TRBV29-1 to TRBJ2-3; the match to TRBD2 covers 11 bases. Germline V CDR1 and CDR2: SQVTM, ANQGSEA. The CDR3 length is 15 residues. The V and J ends lost 4 bases and 1 base, in that order; junction bases with no gene match: 4.

The rearrangement uses TRBV7-2 and TRBJ1-4; D not certain. Trimming stripped 1 base from V and 5 bases from J, with 11 bases between. The CDR3 extends over 15 amino acids. The germline V gene has CDR1 SGHTA and CDR2 FQGNSA. CDR3 in DNA: TGTGCCAGCAGCTTAGGGGAGCTAAGCAATGAAAAACTGTTTTTT. Translation gives CASSLGELSNEKLFF.

This chain uses TRBV21-1 with TRBJ2-1; TRBD2, the table's D call, was not compared with the DNA. TRBV21-1 is a known pseudogene. This CDR3 is built from 13 residues. For the CDR3, the DNA is TGTGCCAGGGTCGGGCGGGACGGACATGAGCAGTTCTTC. Protein sequence: CARVGRDGHEQFF.

The gene calls are TRBV18 and TRBJ1-4; D is possibly TRBD1 (6 bases). The germline V and J ends were trimmed by 2 bases and 7 bases, with 11 bases remaining between them. Germline V gene data show CDR1 as KGHSH and CDR2 as LQKENI. The length of the CDR3 is 14 residues. CDR3 nucleotide sequence: TGTGCCAGCTCACCAGGAGGGGGAAGTGAAAAACTGTTTTTT. Its translation is CASSPGGGSEKLFF.

The chain uses TRBV29-1 and TRBJ1-1, with a weak D call TRBD1 (5 bases). With 5 bases removed from V and 0 bases from J, the gap between germline ends came to 16 bases. The length of the CDR3 is 15 residues. Germline lookup yields CDR1 SQVTM and CDR2 ANQGSEA. The DNA of the CDR3 is TGCAGCGTTACGAGGACACTACCCTTGAACACTGAAGCTTTCTTT. This encodes CSVTRTLPLNTEAFF.

The chain is built from TRBV6-2 or TRBV6-3 and TRBJ2-7; D may be TRBD2 (6 bases). The CDR3 consists of 16 residues. Trimming shortened V by 0 bases and J by 3 bases, and 15 bases separated the two germline ends. The germline gives CDR1 MNHEY, CDR2 SVGEGT. The DNA for the CDR3 is TGTGCCAGCAGTTACTCGAGGTCTGACGGGGGCTACGAGCAGTACTTC. This sequence encodes CASSYSRSDGGYEQYF.

The chain is built from TRBV7-2 and TRBJ2-2; no clear D. The CDR3 loop spans 15 amino acids. V was shortened by 1 base and J by 4 bases, with 10 bases between the two germline ends. Germline assignment: CDR1 SGHTA and CDR2 FQGNSA. The chain's CDR3 is CASSLGAPGTGELFF. Written as DNA, the CDR3 is TGTGCCAGCAGCTTAGGCGCGCCGGGCACCGGGGAGCTGTTTTTT.

V usage is TRBV9 and J usage is TRBJ1-1; no definite D call. The CDR3 runs to 12 residues. Germline lookup yields CDR1 SGDLS and CDR2 YYNGEE. V lost 4 bases to trimming and J lost 3 bases, with 7 bases between them. The CDR3 here is CASSPTDTEAFF. The CDR3 coding sequence is TGTGCCAGCAGCCCTACTGACACTGAAGCTTTCTTT.

CDR3 amino acids: CASSVDRPFMNTEAFF. The CDR3 coding sequence is TGTGCCAGCAGTGTGGACAGGCCCTTTATGAACACTGAAGCTTTCTTT. V usage is TRBV6-1 and J usage is TRBJ1-1, with 7 bases lining up with TRBD1. Trimming at V came to 4 bases and at J to 0 bases, leaving 8 bases not matched to a gene. CDR3 size: 16 residues. Germline loops: CDR1 MNHNS, CDR2 SASEGT.

In its sample, this clone was seen once. The chain couples TRBV7-3 to TRBJ2-3, with D maybe TRBD2 (6 bases). This CDR3 comprises 14 residues. Germline loops: CDR1 SGHTA, CDR2 FQGTGA. Trimming took 5 bases from V and 4 from J, leaving 13 bases between them. CDR3 sequence reads: CASSHAGGADTQYF. The CDR3 DNA reads as TGTGCCAGCAGCCACGCAGGAGGGGCAGATACGCAGTATTTT.

The V gene is TRBV18, the J gene TRBJ1-1; D unclear. Germline V CDR1 and CDR2: KGHSH, LQKENI. Trimming left V 3 bases short and J 5 bases short, with 7 bases between. This CDR3 region has 12 residues. In nucleotides, the CDR3 is TGTGCCAGCTCACCTCAGAGGACTGAAGCTTTCTTT. Its translation is CASSPQRTEAFF.

The chain employs TRBV9 and TRBJ2-1; 7 nucleotides agree with TRBD2. This CDR3 spans 15 amino acids. From germline, CDR1 is SGDLS and CDR2 YYNGEE. With V trimmed by 4 bases and J by 4 bases, 8 bases remained unmatched. CDR3: CASSILGRGYNEQFF. The CDR3 DNA reads TGTGCCAGCAGCATCCTAGGGAGGGGTTACAATGAGCAGTTCTTC.

The chain is built from TRBV19 and TRBJ2-7; 7 bases are a match to TRBD1. CDR1 and CDR2 from the germline V gene are LNHDA and SQIVND (reference sequence). The J segment lost 1 base and the V segment lost 5 bases, leaving 5 bases of the junction unmatched. The CDR3 is 14 residues long. The CDR3 protein is CASSVTGKSYEQYF. As DNA, the CDR3 is TGTGCCAGTAGTGTGACAGGGAAGTCCTACGAGCAGTACTTC.

Only one count was recorded for this clone. The chain is built from TRBV28 and TRBJ2-4; TRBD1 matches at 9 bases. The CDR3 totals 15 residues. Germline V gene sequence: CDR1 MDHEN, CDR2 SYDVKM. The V segment lost 2 bases and the J segment 9 bases; nucleotides outside the gene matches: 8. CDR3 nucleotides: TGTGCCAGCAGTTTAGAAAGACAGGGGGGAGTCATTCAGTACTTC. Translated: CASSLERQGGVIQYF.

This chain uses TRBV14 with TRBJ2-7; the D is unclear. Trimming shortened V by 4 bases and J by 4 bases, and 11 bases separated the two germline ends. Per germline, CDR1 SGHDN and CDR2 FVKESK. The CDR3 is 13 residues long. CDR3 sequence: CASSPLVGYEQYF. The CDR3 DNA sequence: TGTGCCAGCAGCCCCCTTGTGGGGTACGAGCAGTACTTC.

The chain links TRBV6-5 to TRBJ1-2; D gene unclear. Germline V CDR1 and CDR2: MNHEY, SVGAGI. V lost 6 bases to trimming and J lost 7 bases, with 21 bases between them. This CDR3 region has 15 residues. CDR3 DNA: TGTGCCAGCAGAGTGGCCCGGGAGGGAACCGCTGGCTACACCTTC. This sequence encodes CASRVAREGTAGYTF.

The genes are TRBV5-1 and TRBJ1-5, with a tentative D call TRBD1 (5 bases). Germline CDR1 and CDR2: SGHRS and YFSETQ. Trimming took 0 bases from V and 3 from J, leaving 13 bases between them. The CDR3 is 16 residues long. The CDR3 DNA sequence: TGCGCCAGCAGCTTGGTTCCGGGGGGGATCAATCAGCCCCAGCATTTT. This encodes CASSLVPGGINQPQHF.

The V and J genes are TRBV4-2 and TRBJ2-7; D is unclear. Per germline, CDR1 LGHNA and CDR2 YNFKEQ. Trimming stripped 0 bases from V and 5 bases from J, with 5 bases between. This CDR3 has 12 residues. The CDR3 DNA reads TGTGCCAGCAGCCAAGACTGGGACGAGCAGTACTTC. Protein product: CASSQDWDEQYF.

V is TRBV9 and J is TRBJ2-5; weak D call: TRBD1 (5 bases). Per germline, CDR1 SGDLS and CDR2 YYNGEE. This CDR3 is 17 amino acids long. Trimming took off 4 bases at V and 1 base at J, with 20 bases between the two ends. The CDR3 nucleotides read TGTGCCAGCAGCTCCGACAGCCCTTTTGTCGTCCAAGAGACCCAGTACTTC. Protein sequence: CASSSDSPFVVQETQYF.

The J gene is TRBJ1-2, the V gene TRBV18; 7 bases are shared with TRBD1. V lost 5 bases to trimming and J lost 4 bases; unmatched junction nucleotides: 4. This CDR3 is 13 amino acids long. The germline gives CDR1 KGHSH, CDR2 LQKENI. The CDR3 sequence: CASSRDSTYGYTF. CDR3 nucleotide sequence: TGTGCCAGCTCAAGGGACAGCACCTATGGCTACACCTTC. The full variable domain, completed using reference TRBV18 and TRBJ1-2, is NAGVMQNPRHLVRRRGQEARLRCSPMKGHSHVYWYRQLPEEGLKFMVYLQKENIIDESGMPKERFSAEFPKEGPSILRIQQVVRGDSAAYFCASSRDSTYGYTFGSGTRLTVV.

This clone was seen once. This chain links TRBV27 with TRBJ2-1; 7 bases match TRBD2. CDR3 length: 16 residues. Germline values: CDR1 MNHEY, CDR2 SMNVEV (reference sequence). With V trimmed by 0 bases and J by 4 bases, 6 bases remained unmatched. The DNA for the CDR3 is TGTGCCAGCAGTTTATCGGCGGGGGAGATATACAATGAGCAGTTCTTC. It specifies CASSLSAGEIYNEQFF.

The V and J genes are TRBV5-4 and TRBJ2-7; 13 nucleotides agree with TRBD2. V lost 4 bases, J lost 6 bases, and 10 bases stayed unmatched. This CDR3 has 16 residues. From germline, CDR1 is SGHNT and CDR2 YYREEE (reference sequence). DNA for the CDR3: TGTGCCAGCAGCCCCACTAGCGGGGGGGCCGTCGGCGAGCAGTACTTC. Amino acid sequence: CASSPTSGGAVGEQYF.

The chain links TRBV27 to TRBJ1-3; no definite D call. Trimming pared 4 bases from V and 0 bases from J, leaving 10 bases between. The CDR3 has 15 residues. Germline lookup yields CDR1 MNHEY and CDR2 SMNVEV (reference sequence). DNA for the CDR3: TGTGCCAGCAGTTCAACGGCCCACTCTGGAAACACCATATATTTT. Protein sequence: CASSSTAHSGNTIYF.

In this sample, this clone turned up a few times. The chain couples TRBV6-2 or TRBV6-3 to TRBJ2-2; D remains unclear. Trimming left V 2 bases short and J 2 bases short, with 9 bases between. Per the germline V gene, CDR1 is MNHEY and CDR2 is SVGEGT. The length of the CDR3 is 15 residues. DNA for the CDR3: TGTGCCAGCAGTTACCTTCCCTCCAACACCGGGGAGCTGTTTTTT. As protein: CASSYLPSNTGELFF.

The chain carries TRBV11-3 and TRBJ2-5; D remains ambiguous. V was shortened by 5 bases and J by 0 bases, with 13 bases between the two germline ends. Germline CDR1 and CDR2: SGHNT and YENEEA. There are 15 residues in the CDR3. CDR3 coding DNA: TGTGCCAGCAGCCTGGGTGGTGGGTACCAAGAGACCCAGTACTTC. Translated: CASSLGGGYQETQYF.

This chain uses TRBV12-3 or TRBV12-4 with TRBJ2-5; D remains unclear. The CDR3 length is 13 residues. The V and J ends lost 6 bases and 1 base respectively, with 9 bases between them. The CDR3 loop reads CASRPKGQETQYF. Here the CDR3 DNA reads TGTGCCAGCAGGCCTAAAGGCCAAGAGACCCAGTACTTC.

This chain joins TRBV28 and TRBJ2-3; 8 bases map to TRBD2. The CDR3 extends over 16 amino acids. With V trimmed by 5 bases and J by 1 base, 8 bases remained unmatched. Germline CDR1 reads MDHEN; CDR2 reads SYDVKM. In nucleotides, the CDR3 is TGTGCCAGCAGTCTAACTGGACTAGCTGGCACAGATACGCAGTATTTT. Translated, it gives CASSLTGLAGTDTQYF.